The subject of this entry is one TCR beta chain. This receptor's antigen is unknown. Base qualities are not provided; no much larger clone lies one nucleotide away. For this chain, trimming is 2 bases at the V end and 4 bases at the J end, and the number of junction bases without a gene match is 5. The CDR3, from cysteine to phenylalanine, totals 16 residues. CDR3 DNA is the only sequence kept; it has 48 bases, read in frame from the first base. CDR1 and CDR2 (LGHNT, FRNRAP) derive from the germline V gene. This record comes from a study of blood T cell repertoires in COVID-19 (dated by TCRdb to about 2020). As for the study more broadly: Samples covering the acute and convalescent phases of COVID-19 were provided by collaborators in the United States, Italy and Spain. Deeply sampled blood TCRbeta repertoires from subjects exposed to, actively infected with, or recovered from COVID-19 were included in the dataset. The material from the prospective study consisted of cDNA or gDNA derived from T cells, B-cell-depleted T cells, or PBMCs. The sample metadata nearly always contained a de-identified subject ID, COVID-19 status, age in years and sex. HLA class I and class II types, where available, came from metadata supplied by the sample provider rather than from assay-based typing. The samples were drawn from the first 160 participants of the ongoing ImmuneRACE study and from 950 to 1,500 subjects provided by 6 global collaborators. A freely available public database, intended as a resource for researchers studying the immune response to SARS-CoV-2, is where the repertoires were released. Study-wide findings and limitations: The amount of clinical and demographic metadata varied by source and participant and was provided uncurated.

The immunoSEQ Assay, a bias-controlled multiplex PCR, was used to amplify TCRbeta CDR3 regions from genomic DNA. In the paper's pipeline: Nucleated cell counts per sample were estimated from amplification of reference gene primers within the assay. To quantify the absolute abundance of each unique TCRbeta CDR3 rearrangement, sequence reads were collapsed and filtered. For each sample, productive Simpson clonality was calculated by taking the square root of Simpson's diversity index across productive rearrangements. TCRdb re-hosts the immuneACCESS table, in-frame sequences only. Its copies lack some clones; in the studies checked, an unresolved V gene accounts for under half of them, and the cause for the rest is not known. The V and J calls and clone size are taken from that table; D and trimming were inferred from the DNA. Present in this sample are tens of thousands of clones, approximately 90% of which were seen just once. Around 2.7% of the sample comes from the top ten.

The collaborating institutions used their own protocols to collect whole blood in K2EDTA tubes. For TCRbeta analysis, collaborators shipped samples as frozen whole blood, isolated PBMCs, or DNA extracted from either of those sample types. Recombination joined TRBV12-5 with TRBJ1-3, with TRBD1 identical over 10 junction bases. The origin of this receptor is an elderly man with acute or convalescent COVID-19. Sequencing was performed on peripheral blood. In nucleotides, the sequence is TGTGCTAGTGGTTTGAGGGGACAGGGGTCCGGAAACACCATATATTTT. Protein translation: CASGLRGQGSGNTIYF. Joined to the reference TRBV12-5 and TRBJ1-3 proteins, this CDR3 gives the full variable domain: DARVTQTPRHKVTEMGQEVTMRCQPILGHNTVFWYRQTMMQGLELLAYFRNRAPLDDSGMPKDRFSAEMPDATLATLKIQPSEPRDSAVYFCASGLRGQGSGNTIYFGEGSWLTVV.